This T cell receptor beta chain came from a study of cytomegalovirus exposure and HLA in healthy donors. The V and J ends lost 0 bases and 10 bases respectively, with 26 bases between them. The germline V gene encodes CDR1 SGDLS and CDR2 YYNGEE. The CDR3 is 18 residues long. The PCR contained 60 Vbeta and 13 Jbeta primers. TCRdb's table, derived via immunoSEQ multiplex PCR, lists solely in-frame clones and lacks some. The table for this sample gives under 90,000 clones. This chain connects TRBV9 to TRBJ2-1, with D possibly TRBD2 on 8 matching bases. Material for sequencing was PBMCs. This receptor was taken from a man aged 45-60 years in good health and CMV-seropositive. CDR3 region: CASSVEGAIAGRDKEQFF. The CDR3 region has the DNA TGTGCCAGCAGCGTAGAGGGGGCGATAGCGGGGAGGGATAAAGAGCAGTTCTTC.